A single sample gave rise to the 3 T cell receptor beta chains below, sequenced in a study of blood T cell repertoires in COVID-19 (dated by TCRdb to 2020 to 2021). The library came from the immunoSEQ multiplex PCR assay. TCRdb re-hosts the immuneACCESS table, in-frame sequences only. Its copies lack some clones; in the studies checked, an unresolved V gene accounts for under half of them, and the cause for the rest is not known. The sample has about 160,000 clones on record, under 85% of them singletons. In total, the top ten clones hold 6.5% to 7.5% of the sample. The material sequenced was peripheral blood. These receptors were obtained from an older man with COVID-19, enrolled during active disease.

This sequence joins TRBV5-5 and TRBJ1-5; D gene uncertain. The CDR3 spans 14 residues. The germline CDR1 and CDR2 sequences are SGHKS and YYEKEE (reference sequence). Trimming pared 4 bases from V and 5 bases from J, leaving 13 bases between. CDR3 loop: CASSLGRGHQPQHF. CDR3 bases: TGTGCCAGCAGCCTAGGACGGGGTCATCAGCCCCAGCATTTT.

The chain has TRBV2 and TRBJ2-1, with TRBD2 matching over 10 bases. Germline V gene lookup returns CDR1 SNHLY and CDR2 FYNNEI. The CDR3 consists of 14 residues. Trimming cost V 3 bases and J 6 bases; bases outside gene matches: 2. In DNA form, the CDR3 reads TGTGCCAGCAGTGAGGGACTAGCGACCAATGAGCAGTTCTTC. Translated, it gives CASSEGLATNEQFF.

J is TRBJ2-7 and V is TRBV3-1 (or the pseudogene TRBV3-2); 8 nucleotides align to TRBD1. This CDR3 has 14 amino acids. Germline lookup yields CDR1 LGHDT and CDR2 YNNKEL (reference sequence). V shed 1 base, J shed 5 bases, and the junction held 4 bases outside the gene matches. The CDR3 region is CASSQGLTGDEQYF. The DNA of the CDR3 is TGTGCCAGCAGCCAAGGGCTGACAGGGGACGAGCAGTACTTC.